The source of this T cell receptor beta chain is a study of graft-versus-host responses after intestinal transplantation. As for the study in general: Anti-thymocyte globulin induction preceded three to four years of tacrolimus and steroid maintenance in all recipients.

A note on this clone: The antigen is undetermined.

The method was immunoSEQ multiplex PCR; TCRdb's version includes in-frame clones alone and lacks a portion of them. There are more than 20,000 clones in the sample; 70% to 90% occur only once, and about 0.89% lies in the top ten. Trimming took off 6 bases at V and 5 bases at J, with 16 bases between the two ends. This CDR3 is built from 14 residues. The germline gives CDR1 MNHNY, CDR2 SVGAGI (reference sequence). Study-level findings and limits: The study associated peak circulating GvH clone levels with early post-transplant HvG declines. GvH clones detected in recipient marrow included some appearing first in ileum or blood.

The chain has TRBV6-6 and TRBJ2-5, with D possibly being TRBD1 (6 bases). The sample consisted of PBMCs, taken around 440 days after intestinal transplant. The sequence derives from a human patient who received an intestinal transplant, so some T cells may come from the graft donor. The DNA of the CDR3 is TGTGCCAGCAGGAAAACAGGGAGTGGGGAGACCCAGTACTTC. Amino acid sequence: CASRKTGSGETQYF.